This TCR beta chain stems from a study of tumor-infiltrating lymphocytes in localized non-small cell lung cancer. Study-level background: Resected tumor was paired with non-adjacent uninvolved lung from the same patient.

Note on this clone: Its antigen is undetermined.

Sequencing used immunoSEQ multiplex PCR; TCRdb keeps in-frame clones, though not all of them. The data hold 9,500 to 15,000 clones, with around 78% observed a single time. V was pared by 3 bases and J by 8 bases, with 20 bases between. This CDR3 is 16 amino acids long. Germline V gives CDR1 KGHSH, CDR2 LQKENI. Study observations and caveats: TCR sequencing covered a subset of patients with enough tissue.

Specimen: lung tumor tissue. This sequence originates from a human donor with non-small cell lung cancer. This chain uses TRBV18 with TRBJ2-1, with D possibly being TRBD2 (6 bases). DNA for the CDR3: TGTGCCAGCTCACCTAACCGGGACTCCAGGGTCGATGAGCAGTTCTTC. This translates into CASSPNRDSRVDEQFF.